This T cell receptor (beta chain) was captured in a study of CD8+CD57+ T cells in acquired aplastic anemia. Whole-study context: Mean yield of DNA from sorted CD4+ and CD8+ cells was 3.2 ug. CD4+ cells from healthy donors averaged around 10 million reads. Points from the study as a whole: In CD8+ cells, Simpson's diversity showed no significant difference between patients and controls. Patients had under 30 CD8+ CDR3 sequences in common with controls (the shared set).

A word on this clonotype: Its antigen is still unknown.

There are 14 residues in the CDR3. Trimming stripped 0 bases from V and 7 bases from J, with 8 bases between. Germline assignment: CDR1 SGHNT and CDR2 YYREEE (reference sequence). Genomic DNA served as template for TCR beta VDJ and CDR3 profiling. TCRdb redid the calling of the reads with MiXCR, one entry per CDR3 protein. The sample shows hundreds of thousands of distinct CDR3 sequences, about 70% of them seen only once. The chain joins TRBV5-4 to TRBJ1-6; D gene unclear. This sequence originates from a human donor in good health, serving as a control. The specimen was sorted CD4+, CD8+, or CD8+CD57+ T cells (not recorded which) from PBMCs. As DNA, the CDR3 is TGTGCCAGCAGCTTGGGCTTGGGGAATTCACCCCTCCACTTT. Translated, it gives CASSLGLGNSPLHF.